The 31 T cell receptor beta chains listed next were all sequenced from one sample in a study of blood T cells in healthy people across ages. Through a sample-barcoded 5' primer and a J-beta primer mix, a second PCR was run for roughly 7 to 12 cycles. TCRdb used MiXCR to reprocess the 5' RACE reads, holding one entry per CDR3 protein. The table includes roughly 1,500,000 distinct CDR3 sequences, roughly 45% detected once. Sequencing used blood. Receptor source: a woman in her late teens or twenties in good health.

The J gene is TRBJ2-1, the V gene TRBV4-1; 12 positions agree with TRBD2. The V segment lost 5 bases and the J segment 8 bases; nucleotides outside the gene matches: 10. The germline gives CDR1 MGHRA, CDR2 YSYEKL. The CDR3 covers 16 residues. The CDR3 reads CASSTRLAGGLDEQFF. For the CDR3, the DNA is TGCGCCAGCAGCACCCGTCTAGCGGGGGGGCTGGATGAGCAGTTCTTC.

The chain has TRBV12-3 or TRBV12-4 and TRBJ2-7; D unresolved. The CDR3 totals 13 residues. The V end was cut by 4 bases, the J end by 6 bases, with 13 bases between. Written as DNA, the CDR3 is TGTGCCAGCAGTTCCGCGCCCCTCGGCGAGCAGTACTTC. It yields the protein CASSSAPLGEQYF.

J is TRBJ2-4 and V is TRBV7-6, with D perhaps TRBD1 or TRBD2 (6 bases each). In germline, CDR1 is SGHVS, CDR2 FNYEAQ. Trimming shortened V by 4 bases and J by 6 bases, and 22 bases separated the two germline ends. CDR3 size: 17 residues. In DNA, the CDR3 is TGTGCCAGCAGCTCGGGGGCGGAGTTGAGGGGTGGAAACATTCAGTACTTC. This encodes CASSSGAELRGGNIQYF. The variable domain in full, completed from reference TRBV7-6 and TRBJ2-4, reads GAGVSQSPRYKVTKRGQDVALRCDPISGHVSLYWYRQALGQGPEFLTYFNYEAQQDKSGLPNDRFSAERPEGSISTLTIQRTEQRDSAMYRCASSSGAELRGGNIQYFGAGTRLSVL.

The DNA of the CDR3 is TGTGCTAGTGGTTTGGTAATGAGTGAGGGTTCCTACAATGAGCAGTTCTTC. Translation gives CASGLVMSEGSYNEQFF. The chain is built from TRBV12-5 and TRBJ2-1; D is perhaps TRBD2 (5 bases). Trimming took 0 bases from V and 1 from J, leaving 13 bases between them. The CDR3 has 17 amino acids. Germline CDR1 and CDR2: LGHNT and FRNRAP.

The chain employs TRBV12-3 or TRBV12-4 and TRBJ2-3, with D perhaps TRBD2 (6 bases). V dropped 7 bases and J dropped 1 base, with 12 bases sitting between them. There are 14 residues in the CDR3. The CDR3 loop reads CASTPASGTDTQYF. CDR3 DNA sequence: TGTGCCAGCACCCCGGCTAGCGGCACAGATACGCAGTATTTT.

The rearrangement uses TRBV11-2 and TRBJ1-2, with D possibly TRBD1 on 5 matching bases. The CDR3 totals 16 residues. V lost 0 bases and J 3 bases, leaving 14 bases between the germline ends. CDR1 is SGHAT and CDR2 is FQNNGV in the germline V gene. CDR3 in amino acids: CASSLEGGGFDYGYTF. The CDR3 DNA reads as TGTGCCAGCAGCTTAGAGGGGGGGGGGTTCGACTATGGCTACACCTTC.

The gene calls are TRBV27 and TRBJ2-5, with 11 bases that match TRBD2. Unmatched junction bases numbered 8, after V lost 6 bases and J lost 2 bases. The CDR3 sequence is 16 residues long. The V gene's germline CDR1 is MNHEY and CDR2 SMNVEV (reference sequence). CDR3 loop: CASSRLSGGAQETQYF. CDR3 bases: TGTGCCAGCAGCAGGCTTAGCGGGGGGGCGCAAGAGACCCAGTACTTC.

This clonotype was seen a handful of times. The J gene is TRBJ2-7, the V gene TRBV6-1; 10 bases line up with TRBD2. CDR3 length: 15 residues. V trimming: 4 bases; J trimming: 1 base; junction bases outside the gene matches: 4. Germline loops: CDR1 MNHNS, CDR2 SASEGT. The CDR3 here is CASSALAGASYEQYF. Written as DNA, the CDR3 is TGTGCCAGCAGTGCCCTAGCGGGGGCTTCCTACGAGCAGTACTTC.

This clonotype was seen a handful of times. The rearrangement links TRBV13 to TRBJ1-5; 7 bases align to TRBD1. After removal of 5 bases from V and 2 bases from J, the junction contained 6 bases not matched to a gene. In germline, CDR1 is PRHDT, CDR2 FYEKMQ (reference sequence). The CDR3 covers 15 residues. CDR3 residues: CASSSRQGRNQPQHF. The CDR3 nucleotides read TGTGCCAGCAGCAGTCGACAGGGTCGCAATCAGCCCCAGCATTTT. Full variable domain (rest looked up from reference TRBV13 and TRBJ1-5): AAGVIQSPRHLIKEKRETATLKCYPIPRHDTVYWYQQGPGQDPQFLISFYEKMQSDKGSIPDRFSAQQFSDYHSELNMSSLELGDSALYFCASSSRQGRNQPQHFGDGTRLSIL.

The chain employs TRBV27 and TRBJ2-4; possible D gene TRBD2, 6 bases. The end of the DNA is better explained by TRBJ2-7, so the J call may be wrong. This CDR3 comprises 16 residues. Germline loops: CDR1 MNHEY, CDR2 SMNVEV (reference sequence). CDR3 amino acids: CASSLGLSLATYEQYF. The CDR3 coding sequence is TGTGCCAGCAGTTTAGGACTGTCGCTAGCGACCTACGAGCAGTACTTC.

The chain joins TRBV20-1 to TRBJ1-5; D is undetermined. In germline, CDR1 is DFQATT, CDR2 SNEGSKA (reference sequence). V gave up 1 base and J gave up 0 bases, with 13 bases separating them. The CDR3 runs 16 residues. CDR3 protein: CSARARGHLSNQPQHF. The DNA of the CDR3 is TGCAGTGCTAGAGCTAGAGGGCACCTTAGCAATCAGCCCCAGCATTTT.

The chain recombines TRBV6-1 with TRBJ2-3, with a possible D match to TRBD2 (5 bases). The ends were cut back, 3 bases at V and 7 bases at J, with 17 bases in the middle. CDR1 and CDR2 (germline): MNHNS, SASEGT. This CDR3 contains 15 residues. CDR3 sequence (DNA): TGTGCCAGCAGTGATGCCGGACTCACTCCGAATACGCAGTATTTT. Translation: CASSDAGLTPNTQYF.

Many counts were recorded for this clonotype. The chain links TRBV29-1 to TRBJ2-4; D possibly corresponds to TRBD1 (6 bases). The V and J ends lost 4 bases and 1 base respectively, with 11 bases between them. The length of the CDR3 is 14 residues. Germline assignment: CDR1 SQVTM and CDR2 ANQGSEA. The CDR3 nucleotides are TGCAGCGTTGCTGGACAGCTGGCCAAAAACATTCAGTACTTC. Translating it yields CSVAGQLAKNIQYF. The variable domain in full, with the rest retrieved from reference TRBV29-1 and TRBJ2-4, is SAVISQKPSRDICQRGTSLTIQCQVDSQVTMMFWYRQQPGQSLTLIATANQGSEATYESGFVIDKFPISRPNLTFSTLTVSNMSPEDSSIYLCSVAGQLAKNIQYFGAGTRLSVL.

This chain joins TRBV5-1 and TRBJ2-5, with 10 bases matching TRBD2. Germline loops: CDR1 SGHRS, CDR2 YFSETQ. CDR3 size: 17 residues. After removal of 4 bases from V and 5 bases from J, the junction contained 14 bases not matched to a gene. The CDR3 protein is CASSLPDSGRMWETQYF. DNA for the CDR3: TGCGCCAGCAGCCTCCCCGATAGCGGGAGGATGTGGGAGACCCAGTACTTC.

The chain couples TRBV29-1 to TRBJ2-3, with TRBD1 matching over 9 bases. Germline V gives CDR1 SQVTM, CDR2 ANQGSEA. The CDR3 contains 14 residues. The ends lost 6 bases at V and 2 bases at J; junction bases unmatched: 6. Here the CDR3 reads CSVITGGPTDTQYF. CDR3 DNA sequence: TGCAGCGTGATCACAGGGGGCCCCACAGATACGCAGTATTTT.

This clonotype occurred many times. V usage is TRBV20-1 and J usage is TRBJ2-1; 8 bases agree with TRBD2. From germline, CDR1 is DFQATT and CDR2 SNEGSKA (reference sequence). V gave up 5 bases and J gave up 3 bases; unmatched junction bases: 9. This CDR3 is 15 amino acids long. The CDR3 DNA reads TGCAGTGCTGAACCGGGGGGGGCCGACTACAATGAGCAGTTCTTC. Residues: CSAEPGGADYNEQFF.

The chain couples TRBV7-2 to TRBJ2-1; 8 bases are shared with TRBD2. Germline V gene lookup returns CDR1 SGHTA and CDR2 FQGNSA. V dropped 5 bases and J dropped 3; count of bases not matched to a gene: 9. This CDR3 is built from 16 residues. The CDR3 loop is CASSTRASGSYNEQFF. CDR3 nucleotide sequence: TGTGCCAGCAGCACTAGGGCCAGCGGGAGCTACAATGAGCAGTTCTTC. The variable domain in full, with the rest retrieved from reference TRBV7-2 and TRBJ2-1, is GAGVSQSPSNKVTEKGKDVELRCDPISGHTALYWYRQSLGQGLEFLIYFQGNSAPDKSGLPSDRFSAERTGGSVSTLTIQRTQQEDSAVYLCASSTRASGSYNEQFFGPGTRLTVL.

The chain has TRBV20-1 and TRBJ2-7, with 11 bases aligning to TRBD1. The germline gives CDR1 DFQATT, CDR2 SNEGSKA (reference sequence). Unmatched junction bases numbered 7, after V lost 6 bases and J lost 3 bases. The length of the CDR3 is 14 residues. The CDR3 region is CSAITGTGGYEQYF. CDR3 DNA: TGCAGTGCCATTACCGGGACAGGGGGCTACGAGCAGTACTTC.

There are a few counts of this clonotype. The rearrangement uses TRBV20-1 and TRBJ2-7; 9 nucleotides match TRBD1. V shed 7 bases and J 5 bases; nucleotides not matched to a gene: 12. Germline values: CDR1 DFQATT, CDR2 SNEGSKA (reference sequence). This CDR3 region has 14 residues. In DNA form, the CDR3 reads TGCAGTGTATTCACTGTGGACAGGGGCGACGAGCAGTACTTC. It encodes CSVFTVDRGDEQYF.

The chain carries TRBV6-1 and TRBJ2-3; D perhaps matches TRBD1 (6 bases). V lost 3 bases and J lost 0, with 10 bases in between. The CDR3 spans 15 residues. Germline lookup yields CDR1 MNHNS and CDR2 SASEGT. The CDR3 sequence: CASSEQGLSTDTQYF. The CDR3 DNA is TGTGCCAGCAGTGAGCAGGGGCTAAGCACAGATACGCAGTATTTT.

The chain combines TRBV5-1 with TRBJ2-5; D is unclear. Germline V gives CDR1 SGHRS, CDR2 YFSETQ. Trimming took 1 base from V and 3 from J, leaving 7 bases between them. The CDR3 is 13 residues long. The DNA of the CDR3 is TGCGCCAGCAGCTTGCTCAGCGAAGAGACCCAGTACTTC. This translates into CASSLLSEETQYF. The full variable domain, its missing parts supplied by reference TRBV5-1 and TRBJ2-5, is KAGVTQTPRYLIKTRGQQVTLSCSPISGHRSVSWYQQTPGQGLQFLFEYFSETQRNKGNFPGRFSGRQFSNSRSEMNVSTLELGDSALYLCASSLLSEETQYFGPGTRLLVL.

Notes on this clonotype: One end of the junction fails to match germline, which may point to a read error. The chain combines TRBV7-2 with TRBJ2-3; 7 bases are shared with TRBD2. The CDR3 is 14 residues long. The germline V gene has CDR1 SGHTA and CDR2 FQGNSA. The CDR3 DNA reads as TGTGTCAGCAGACCCGGGACTAAGGAAGATACGCAGTATTTT. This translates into CVSRPGTKEDTQYF.

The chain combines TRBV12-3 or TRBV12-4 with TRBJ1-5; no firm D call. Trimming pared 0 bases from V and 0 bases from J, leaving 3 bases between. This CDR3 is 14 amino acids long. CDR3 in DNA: TGTGCCAGCAGTTTAGCGATTAGCAATCAGCCCCAGCATTTT. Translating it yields CASSLAISNQPQHF.

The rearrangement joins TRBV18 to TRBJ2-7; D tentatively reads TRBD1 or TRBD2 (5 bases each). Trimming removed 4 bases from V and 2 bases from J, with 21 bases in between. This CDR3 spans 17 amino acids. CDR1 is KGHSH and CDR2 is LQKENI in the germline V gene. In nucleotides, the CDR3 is TGTGCCAGCTCACTCGGGGTTTTGGGGGACCCCACCTACGAGCAGTACTTC. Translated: CASSLGVLGDPTYEQYF.

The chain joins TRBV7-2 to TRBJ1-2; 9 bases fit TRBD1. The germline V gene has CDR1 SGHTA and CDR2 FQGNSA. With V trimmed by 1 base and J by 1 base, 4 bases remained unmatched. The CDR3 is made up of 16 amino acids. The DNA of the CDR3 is TGTGCCAGCAGCTTAGATCGGACAGGGGTTAACTATGGCTACACCTTC. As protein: CASSLDRTGVNYGYTF.

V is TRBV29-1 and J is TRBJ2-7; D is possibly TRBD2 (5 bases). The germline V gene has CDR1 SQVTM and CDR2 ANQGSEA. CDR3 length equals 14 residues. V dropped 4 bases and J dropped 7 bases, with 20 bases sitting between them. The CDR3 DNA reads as TGCAGCGTTGTGGGCCGGGTCGGGGTAGATGAGCAGTACTTC. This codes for CSVVGRVGVDEQYF.

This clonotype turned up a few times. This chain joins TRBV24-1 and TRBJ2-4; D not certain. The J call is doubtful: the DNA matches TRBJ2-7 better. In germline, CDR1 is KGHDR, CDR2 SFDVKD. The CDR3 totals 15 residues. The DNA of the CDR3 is TGTGCCACCACATGCCCAAGGGCCTACACCTACGAGCAGTACTTC. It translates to CATTCPRAYTYEQYF.

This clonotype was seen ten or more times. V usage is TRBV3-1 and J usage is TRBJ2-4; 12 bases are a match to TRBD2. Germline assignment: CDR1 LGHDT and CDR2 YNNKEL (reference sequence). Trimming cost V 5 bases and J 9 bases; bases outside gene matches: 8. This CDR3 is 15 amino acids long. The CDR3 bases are TGTGCCAGCAGCTTACTAGCGGGAGGTAAAGGCATTCAGTACTTC. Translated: CASSLLAGGKGIQYF.

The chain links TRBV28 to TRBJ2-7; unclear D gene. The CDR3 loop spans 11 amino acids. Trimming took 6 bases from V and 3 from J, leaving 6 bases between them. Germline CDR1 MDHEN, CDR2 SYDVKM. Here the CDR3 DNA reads TGTGCCAGCAGAAAGCACTACGAGCAGTACTTC. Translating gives CASRKHYEQYF.

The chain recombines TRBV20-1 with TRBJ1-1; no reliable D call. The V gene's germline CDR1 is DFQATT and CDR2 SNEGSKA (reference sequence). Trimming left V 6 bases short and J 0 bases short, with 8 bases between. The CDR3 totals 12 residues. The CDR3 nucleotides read TGCAGTGCGCTGACGATGAACACTGAAGCTTTCTTT. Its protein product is CSALTMNTEAFF.

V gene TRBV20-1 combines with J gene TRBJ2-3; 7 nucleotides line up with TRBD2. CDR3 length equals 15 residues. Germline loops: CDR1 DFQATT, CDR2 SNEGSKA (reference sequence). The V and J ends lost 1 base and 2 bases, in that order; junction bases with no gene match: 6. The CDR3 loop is CSARGGAGDTDTQYF. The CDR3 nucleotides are TGCAGTGCTAGAGGAGGGGCGGGGGACACAGATACGCAGTATTTT.